Presented here are 18 T cell receptor beta chains from one specimen sequenced in a study of cytomegalovirus exposure and HLA in healthy donors. The table came from immunoSEQ multiplex PCR; TCRdb's copy has only in-frame clones and leaves some out. This sample carries roughly 190,000 clones, roughly 86% of them seen once, and the ten largest clones take about 7.7%. Source material: PBMCs. The receptors shown here come from a man aged 25 to 40 in good health and CMV-seropositive.

The rearrangement joins TRBV6-6 to TRBJ2-2; the D is unclear. Germline CDR1 and CDR2: MNHNY and SVGAGI (reference sequence). This CDR3 contains 16 residues. V lost 5 bases to trimming and J lost 4 bases, with 17 bases between them. The CDR3 region has the DNA TGTGCCAGCAGTAGAGGAACAGACACGACCACCGGGGAGCTGTTTTTT. This encodes CASSRGTDTTTGELFF.

The CDR3 here is CAFRGGGYNEQFF. CDR3 sequence (DNA): TGTGCCTTTAGGGGTGGGGGGTACAATGAGCAGTTCTTC. The rearrangement joins TRBV30 to TRBJ2-1; D possibly corresponds to TRBD2 (6 bases). V was clipped by 7 bases and J by 4 bases, with 14 bases between them. The CDR3 covers 13 residues. CDR1 is GTSNPN and CDR2 is SVGIG in the germline V gene (reference sequence).

V gene TRBV7-9 combines with J gene TRBJ2-3; D is undetermined. In germline, CDR1 is SEHNR, CDR2 FQNEAQ (reference sequence). V shed 8 bases and J shed 4 bases, with 13 bases lying between them. CDR3 size: 13 residues. The CDR3 sequence: CASSSLSPDTQYF. The CDR3 nucleotides read TGTGCCAGCTCGAGTCTTTCCCCAGATACGCAGTATTTT.

The chain has TRBV7-6 and TRBJ2-7; D gene uncertain. CDR3 length: 13 amino acids. V lost 0 bases and J lost 9, with 12 bases in between. Germline lookup yields CDR1 SGHVS and CDR2 FNYEAQ. The CDR3 here is CASSLAGPGGQYF. As DNA, the CDR3 is TGTGCCAGCAGCTTAGCTGGCCCTGGCGGGCAGTACTTC.

V usage is TRBV27 and J usage is TRBJ2-7; 8 bases line up with TRBD2. V lost 0 bases and J lost 0; bases outside the gene matches: 10. This CDR3 contains 18 residues. Germline V gene data show CDR1 as MNHEY and CDR2 as SMNVEV (reference sequence). CDR3 in amino acids: CASSLSSTGTSFSYEQYF. For the CDR3, the DNA is TGTGCCAGCAGTTTATCTTCTACCGGGACTAGTTTCTCCTACGAGCAGTACTTC.

The rearrangement joins TRBV5-1 to TRBJ2-3, with TRBD1 identical over 12 bases. The trim removed 6 bases at V and 5 bases at J, leaving 4 bases unmatched. The length of the CDR3 is 14 residues. CDR1 is SGHRS, CDR2 YFSETQ, per germline. CDR3 nucleotide sequence: TGCGCCAGCACCGGGACAGGGGGCGAAGATACGCAGTATTTT. This encodes CASTGTGGEDTQYF.

The V and J genes are TRBV2 and TRBJ2-2, with 12 bases lining up with TRBD2. The CDR3 is 15 amino acids. V dropped 5 bases and J dropped 6; count of bases not matched to a gene: 4. Germline CDR1 SNHLY, CDR2 FYNNEI. In DNA form, the CDR3 reads TGTGCCAGCAGTCGACTAGCGGGGGTTTCCGGGGAGCTGTTTTTT. Residues: CASSRLAGVSGELFF.

The chain is built from TRBV28 and TRBJ1-1; 8 positions agree with TRBD1. Trimming removed 2 bases from V and 1 base from J; junction bases left unmatched: 9. CDR1 MDHEN and CDR2 SYDVKM come from the germline V gene. The CDR3 runs to 17 residues. CDR3 coding DNA: TGTGCCAGCAGTTTAGGGGGGTCAGGGGGCGGGAACACTGAAGCTTTCTTT. This sequence encodes CASSLGGSGGGNTEAFF.

The genes are TRBV7-2 and TRBJ2-7; no reliable D call. In germline, CDR1 is SGHTA, CDR2 FQGNSA. This CDR3 comprises 14 residues. V lost 4 bases, J lost 2 bases, and 12 bases lay in between. The CDR3 loop is CASSYRHGTYEQYF. In DNA, the CDR3 is TGTGCCAGCAGCTACCGGCATGGTACCTACGAGCAGTACTTC.

This sequence joins TRBV7-9 and TRBJ2-7; D is tentatively TRBD1 or TRBD2 (6 bases each). The CDR3 extends over 15 amino acids. CDR1 and CDR2 from the germline V gene are SEHNR and FQNEAQ (reference sequence). Trimming stripped 1 base from V and 4 bases from J, with 14 bases between. CDR3 residues: CASSLVGGGAYEQYF. The CDR3 DNA reads TGTGCCAGCAGCTTAGTTGGAGGGGGTGCTTACGAGCAGTACTTC.

This clone was counted once. V is TRBV10-3 and J is TRBJ2-2; weak D call: TRBD1 (6 bases). The V gene lost 3 bases and the J gene lost 5 bases, with 13 bases spanning the gap. Per germline, CDR1 ENHRY and CDR2 SYGVKD. CDR3 length equals 15 residues. DNA of the CDR3: TGTGCCATCAGTGATTGGGACACCCTAACCGGGGAGCTGTTTTTT. Protein sequence: CAISDWDTLTGELFF.

This clone has only a few counts. This chain joins TRBV6-6 and TRBJ1-2; no definite D call. The CDR3 totals 15 residues. Germline CDR1 reads MNHNY; CDR2 reads SVGAGI (reference sequence). The ends were cut back, 4 bases at V and 2 bases at J, with 14 bases in the middle. This CDR3 is CASSSSMAGNYGYTF. For the CDR3, the DNA is TGTGCCAGCAGTTCCTCCATGGCGGGGAACTATGGCTACACCTTC.

This clone was observed once. V is TRBV6-1 and J is TRBJ1-5; the D is unclear. Germline loops: CDR1 MNHNS, CDR2 SASEGT. The CDR3 length is 14 residues. The V gene lost 7 bases and the J gene lost 1 base, with 11 bases spanning the gap. The CDR3 DNA sequence: TGTGCCAGCAATTCATACGGAAGCAATCAGCCCCAGCATTTT. It specifies CASNSYGSNQPQHF.

The V gene is TRBV10-3, the J gene TRBJ2-3; D may be TRBD2 (7 bases). V was cut by 0 bases and J by 6 bases, with 10 bases left in between. CDR3 length: 14 amino acids. CDR1 and CDR2 from the germline V gene are ENHRY and SYGVKD. The chain's CDR3 is CAISESGGPDTQYF. DNA for the CDR3: TGTGCCATCAGTGAGTCCGGGGGGCCCGATACGCAGTATTTT.

The chain combines TRBV28 with TRBJ1-2; 7 bases agree with TRBD1. The germline V gene encodes CDR1 MDHEN and CDR2 SYDVKM. The CDR3 loop spans 16 amino acids. With 3 bases clipped from V and 5 bases from J, the junction kept 12 bases outside the gene matches. Here the CDR3 DNA reads TGTGCCAGCAGTTTTGGGAAGAGGGGGCTGGCTTATGGCTACACCTTC. It translates to CASSFGKRGLAYGYTF.

The chain links TRBV7-2 to TRBJ2-7, with unresolved D. V shed 5 bases and J shed 6 bases, with 11 bases lying between them. Germline CDR1 SGHTA, CDR2 FQGNSA. This CDR3 has 12 amino acids. The CDR3 region has the DNA TGTGCCAGCAGCCAACTTTCGGGCGAGCAGTACTTC. It encodes CASSQLSGEQYF.

This chain connects TRBV27 to TRBJ1-1; D perhaps matches TRBD1 (6 bases). Germline lookup yields CDR1 MNHEY and CDR2 SMNVEV (reference sequence). The V end lost 5 bases, the J end lost 3 bases, and 10 bases lay between the germline ends. This CDR3 contains 13 residues. The CDR3 DNA reads as TGTGCCAGCAGTCCTACAGGGTACACTGAAGCTTTCTTT. It is translated as CASSPTGYTEAFF.

The chain is built from TRBV19 and TRBJ1-5; the D gene is possibly TRBD1 (5 bases). Per the germline V gene, CDR1 is LNHDA and CDR2 is SQIVND (reference sequence). V gave up 4 bases and J gave up 1 base, with 14 bases separating them. The CDR3 consists of 16 residues. CDR3 protein: CASSKRAGSSNQPQHF. The DNA of the CDR3 is TGTGCCAGTAGTAAAAGGGCAGGGTCGAGCAATCAGCCCCAGCATTTT.